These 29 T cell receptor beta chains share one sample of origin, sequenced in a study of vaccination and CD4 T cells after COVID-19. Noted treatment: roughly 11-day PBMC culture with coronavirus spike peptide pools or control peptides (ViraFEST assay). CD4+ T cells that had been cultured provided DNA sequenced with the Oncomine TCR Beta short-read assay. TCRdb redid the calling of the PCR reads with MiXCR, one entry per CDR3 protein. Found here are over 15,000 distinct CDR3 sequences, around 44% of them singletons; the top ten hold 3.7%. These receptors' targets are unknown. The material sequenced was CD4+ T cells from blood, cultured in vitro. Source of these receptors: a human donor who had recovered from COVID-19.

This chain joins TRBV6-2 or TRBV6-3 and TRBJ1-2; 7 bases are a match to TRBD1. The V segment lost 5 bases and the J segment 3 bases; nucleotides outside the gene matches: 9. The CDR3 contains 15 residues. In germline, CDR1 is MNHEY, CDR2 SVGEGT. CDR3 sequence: CASSTTPGGDYGYTF. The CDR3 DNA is TGTGCCAGCAGTACCACCCCAGGGGGAGACTATGGCTACACCTTC.

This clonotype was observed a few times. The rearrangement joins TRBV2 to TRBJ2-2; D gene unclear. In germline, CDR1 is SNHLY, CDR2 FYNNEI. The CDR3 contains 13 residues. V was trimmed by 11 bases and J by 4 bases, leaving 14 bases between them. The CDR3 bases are TGTGCCTCCTCGCGGCTACGCACCGGGGAGCTGTTTTTT. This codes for CASSRLRTGELFF.

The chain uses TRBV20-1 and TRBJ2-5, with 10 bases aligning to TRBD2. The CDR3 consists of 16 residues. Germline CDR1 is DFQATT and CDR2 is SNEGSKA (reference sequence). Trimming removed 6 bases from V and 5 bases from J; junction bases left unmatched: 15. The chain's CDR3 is CSALGPSGSRMETQYF. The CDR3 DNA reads TGCAGTGCCTTGGGGCCTAGCGGGAGTAGGATGGAGACCCAGTACTTC.

This chain's CDR3 is CASSGQREDEQYF. The CDR3 DNA reads as TGTGCCAGCAGTGGCCAGCGGGAGGACGAGCAGTACTTC. The chain joins TRBV6-1 to TRBJ2-7, with 9 bases fitting TRBD2. Unmatched junction bases numbered 3, after V lost 4 bases and J lost 5 bases. CDR1 is MNHNS and CDR2 is SASEGT in the germline V gene. There are 13 residues in the CDR3.

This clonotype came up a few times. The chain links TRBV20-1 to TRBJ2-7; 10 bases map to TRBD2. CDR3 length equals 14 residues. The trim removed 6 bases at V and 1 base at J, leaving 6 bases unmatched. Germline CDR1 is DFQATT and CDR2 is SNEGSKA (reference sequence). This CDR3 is CSATGLAESYEQYF. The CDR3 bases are TGCAGTGCGACCGGACTAGCGGAATCCTACGAGCAGTACTTC.

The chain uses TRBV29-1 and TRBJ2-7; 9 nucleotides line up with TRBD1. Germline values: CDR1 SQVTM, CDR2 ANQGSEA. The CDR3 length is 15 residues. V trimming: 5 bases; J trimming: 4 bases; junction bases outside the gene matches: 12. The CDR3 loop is CSVTDPTGGGYEQYF. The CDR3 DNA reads TGCAGCGTTACCGACCCAACAGGGGGCGGATACGAGCAGTACTTC.

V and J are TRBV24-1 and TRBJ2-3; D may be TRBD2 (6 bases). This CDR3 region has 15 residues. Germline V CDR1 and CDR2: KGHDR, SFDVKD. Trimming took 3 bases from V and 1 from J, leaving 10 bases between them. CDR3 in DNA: TGTGCCACCAGTGATGGGAGGACCGGCACAGATACGCAGTATTTT. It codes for CATSDGRTGTDTQYF.

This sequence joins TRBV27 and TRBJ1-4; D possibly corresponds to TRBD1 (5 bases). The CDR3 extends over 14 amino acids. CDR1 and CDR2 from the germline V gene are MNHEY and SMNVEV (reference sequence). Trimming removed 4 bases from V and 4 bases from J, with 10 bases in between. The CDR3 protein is CASSSSGRNEKLFF. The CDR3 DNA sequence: TGTGCCAGCAGTTCCTCAGGGCGTAATGAAAAACTGTTTTTT.

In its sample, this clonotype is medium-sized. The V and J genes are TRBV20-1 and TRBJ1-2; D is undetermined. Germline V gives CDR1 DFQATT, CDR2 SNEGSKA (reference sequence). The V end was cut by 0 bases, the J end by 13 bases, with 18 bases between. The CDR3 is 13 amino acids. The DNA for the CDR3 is TGCAGTGCTAGAGATCCTGAGCCAGGTCTCTTCACCTTC. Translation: CSARDPEPGLFTF.

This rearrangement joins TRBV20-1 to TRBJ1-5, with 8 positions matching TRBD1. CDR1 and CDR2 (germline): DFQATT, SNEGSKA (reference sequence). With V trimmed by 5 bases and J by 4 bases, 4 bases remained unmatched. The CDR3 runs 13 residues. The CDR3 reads CSASDRGNQPQHF. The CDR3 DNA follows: TGCAGTGCTTCCGACAGGGGAAATCAGCCCCAGCATTTT.

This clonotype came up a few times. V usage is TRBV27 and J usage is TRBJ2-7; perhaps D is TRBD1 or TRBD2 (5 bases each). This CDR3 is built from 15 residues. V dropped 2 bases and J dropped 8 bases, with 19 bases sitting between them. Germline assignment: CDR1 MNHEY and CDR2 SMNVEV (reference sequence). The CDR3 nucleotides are TGTGCCAGCAGTTTAAGTTCAGGGACCGTCTCTAAGCAGTACTTC. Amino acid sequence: CASSLSSGTVSKQYF.

This CDR3 is CASSQAGSNTEAFF. CDR3 DNA: TGCGCCAGCAGCCAAGCCGGGTCGAACACTGAAGCTTTCTTT. The V gene is TRBV4-1, the J gene TRBJ1-1; D ambiguous. The germline CDR1 and CDR2 sequences are MGHRA and YSYEKL. The CDR3 loop spans 14 amino acids. Trimming took 1 base from V and 1 from J, leaving 7 bases between them.

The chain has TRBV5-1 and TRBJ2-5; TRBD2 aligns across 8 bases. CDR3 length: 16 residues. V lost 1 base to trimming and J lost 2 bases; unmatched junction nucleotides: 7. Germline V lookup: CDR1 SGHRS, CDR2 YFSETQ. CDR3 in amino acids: CASSLRGGTAQETQYF. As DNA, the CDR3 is TGCGCCAGCAGCTTGCGGGGGGGGACGGCGCAAGAGACCCAGTACTTC.

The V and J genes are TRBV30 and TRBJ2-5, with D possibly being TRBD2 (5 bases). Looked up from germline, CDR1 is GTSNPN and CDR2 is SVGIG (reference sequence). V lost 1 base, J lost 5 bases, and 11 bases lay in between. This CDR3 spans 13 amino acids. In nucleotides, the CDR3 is TGTGCCTGGAGTGCCAAAGGCGGGGAGACCCAGTACTTC. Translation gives CAWSAKGGETQYF.

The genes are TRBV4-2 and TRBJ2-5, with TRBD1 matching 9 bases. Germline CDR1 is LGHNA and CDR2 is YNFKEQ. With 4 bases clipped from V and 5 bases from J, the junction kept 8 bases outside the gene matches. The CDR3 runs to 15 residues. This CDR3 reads CASSPQQGARETQYF. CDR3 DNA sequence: TGTGCCAGCAGCCCTCAACAGGGGGCCCGGGAGACCCAGTACTTC.

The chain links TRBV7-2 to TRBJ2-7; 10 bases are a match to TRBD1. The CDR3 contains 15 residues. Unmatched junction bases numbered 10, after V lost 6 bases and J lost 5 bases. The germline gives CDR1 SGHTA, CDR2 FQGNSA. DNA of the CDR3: TGTGCCAGCAGTTACCCGACAGGGGGCAAGGACGAGCAGTACTTC. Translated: CASSYPTGGKDEQYF.

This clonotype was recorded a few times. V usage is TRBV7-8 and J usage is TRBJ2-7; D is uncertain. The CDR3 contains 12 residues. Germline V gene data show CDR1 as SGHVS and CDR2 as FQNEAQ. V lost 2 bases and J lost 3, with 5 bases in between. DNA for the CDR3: TGTGCCAGCAGCTTAATGGACTACGAGCAGTACTTC. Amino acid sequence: CASSLMDYEQYF.

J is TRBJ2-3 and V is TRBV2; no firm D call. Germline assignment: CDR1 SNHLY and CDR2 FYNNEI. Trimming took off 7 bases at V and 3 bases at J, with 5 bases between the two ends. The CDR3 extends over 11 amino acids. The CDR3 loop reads CASTQTDTQYF. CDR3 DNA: TGTGCCAGCACCCAGACAGATACGCAGTATTTT.

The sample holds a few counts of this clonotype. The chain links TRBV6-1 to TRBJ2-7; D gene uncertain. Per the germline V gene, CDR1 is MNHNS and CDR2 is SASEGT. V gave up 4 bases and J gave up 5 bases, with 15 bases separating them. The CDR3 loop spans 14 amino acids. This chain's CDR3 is CASSANVLQNEQYF. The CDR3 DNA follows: TGTGCCAGCAGTGCAAACGTCCTGCAAAACGAGCAGTACTTC.

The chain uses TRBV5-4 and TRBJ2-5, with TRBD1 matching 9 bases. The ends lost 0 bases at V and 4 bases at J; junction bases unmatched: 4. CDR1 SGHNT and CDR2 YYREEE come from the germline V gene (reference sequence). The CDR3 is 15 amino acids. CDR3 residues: CASSLDRGQIETQYF. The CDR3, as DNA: TGTGCCAGCAGCTTGGACAGGGGGCAAATAGAGACCCAGTACTTC.

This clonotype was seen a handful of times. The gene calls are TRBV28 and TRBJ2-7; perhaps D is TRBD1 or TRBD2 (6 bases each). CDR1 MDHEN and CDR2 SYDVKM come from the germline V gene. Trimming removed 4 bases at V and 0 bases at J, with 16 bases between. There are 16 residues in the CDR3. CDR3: CASSSSRRGSSYEQYF. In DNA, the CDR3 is TGTGCCAGCAGTTCCAGCAGGAGGGGGAGCTCCTACGAGCAGTACTTC.

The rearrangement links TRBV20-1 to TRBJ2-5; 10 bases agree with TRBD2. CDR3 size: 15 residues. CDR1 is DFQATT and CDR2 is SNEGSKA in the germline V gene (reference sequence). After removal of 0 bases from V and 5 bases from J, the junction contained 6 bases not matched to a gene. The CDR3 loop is CSARESGRVGETQYF. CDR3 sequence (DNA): TGCAGTGCTAGAGAGAGCGGGAGGGTCGGGGAGACCCAGTACTTC.

The CDR3 coding sequence is TGCAGTGCTAGAGATTCCAGCGGAGTCACAGATACGCAGTATTTT. This codes for CSARDSSGVTDTQYF. This chain joins TRBV20-1 and TRBJ2-3, with D possibly being TRBD2 (5 bases). This CDR3 is built from 15 residues. V shed 0 bases and J shed 2 bases, with 12 bases lying between them. Per germline, CDR1 DFQATT and CDR2 SNEGSKA (reference sequence).

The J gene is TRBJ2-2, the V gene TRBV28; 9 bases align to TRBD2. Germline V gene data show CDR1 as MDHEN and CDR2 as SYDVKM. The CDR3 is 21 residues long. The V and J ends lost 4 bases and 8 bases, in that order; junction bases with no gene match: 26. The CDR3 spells CASSSPSPPPGRVSGRGELFF. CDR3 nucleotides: TGTGCCAGCAGTTCCCCTTCCCCTCCTCCGGGGCGAGTTAGCGGGAGAGGGGAGCTGTTTTTT.

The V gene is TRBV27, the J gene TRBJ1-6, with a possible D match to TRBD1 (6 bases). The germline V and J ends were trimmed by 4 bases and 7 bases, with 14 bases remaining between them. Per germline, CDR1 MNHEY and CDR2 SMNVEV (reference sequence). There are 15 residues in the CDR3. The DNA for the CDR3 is TGTGCCAGCAGTTCAACGGGACACTCCAATTCACCCCTCCACTTT. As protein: CASSSTGHSNSPLHF.

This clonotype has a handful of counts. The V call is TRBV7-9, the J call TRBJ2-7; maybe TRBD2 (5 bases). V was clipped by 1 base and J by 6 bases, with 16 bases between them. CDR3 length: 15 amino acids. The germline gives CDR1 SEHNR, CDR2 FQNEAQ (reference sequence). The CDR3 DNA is TGTGCCAGCAGCTTAGGATGGACTGCCGCCCCCGAGCAGTACTTC. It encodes CASSLGWTAAPEQYF.

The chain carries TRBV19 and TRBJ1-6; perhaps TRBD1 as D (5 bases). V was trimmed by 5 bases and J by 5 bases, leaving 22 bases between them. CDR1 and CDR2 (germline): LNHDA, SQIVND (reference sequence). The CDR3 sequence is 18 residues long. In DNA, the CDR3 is TGTGCCAGTAGTGTCGACCCCCGTGGGACTTTAAATAATTCACCCCTCCACTTT. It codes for CASSVDPRGTLNNSPLHF.

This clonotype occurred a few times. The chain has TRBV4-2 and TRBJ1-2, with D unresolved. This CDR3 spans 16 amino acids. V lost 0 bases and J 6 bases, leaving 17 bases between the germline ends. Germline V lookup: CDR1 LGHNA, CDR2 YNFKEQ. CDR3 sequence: CASSQEPLPAQNGYTF. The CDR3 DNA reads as TGTGCCAGCAGCCAAGAACCGCTGCCGGCCCAAAATGGCTACACCTTC.

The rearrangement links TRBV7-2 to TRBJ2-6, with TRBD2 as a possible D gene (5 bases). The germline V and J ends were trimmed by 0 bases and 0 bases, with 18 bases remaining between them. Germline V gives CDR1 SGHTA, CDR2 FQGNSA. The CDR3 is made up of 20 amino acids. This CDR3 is CASSLASVVYGISGANVLTF. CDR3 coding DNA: TGTGCCAGCAGCTTAGCGAGTGTGGTTTACGGGATCTCTGGGGCCAACGTCCTGACTTTC.